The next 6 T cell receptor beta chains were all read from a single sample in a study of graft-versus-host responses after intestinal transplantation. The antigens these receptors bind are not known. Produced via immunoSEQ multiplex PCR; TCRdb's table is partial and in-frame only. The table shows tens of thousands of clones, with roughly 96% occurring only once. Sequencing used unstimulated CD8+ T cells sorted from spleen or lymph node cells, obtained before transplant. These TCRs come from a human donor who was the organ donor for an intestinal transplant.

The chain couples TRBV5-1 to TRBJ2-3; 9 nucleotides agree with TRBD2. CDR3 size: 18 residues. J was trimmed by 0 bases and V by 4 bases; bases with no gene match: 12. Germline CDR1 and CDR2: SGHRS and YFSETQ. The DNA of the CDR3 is TGCGCCAGCAGCGGCCGACGACTAGCGGCCTCGAGCACAGATACGCAGTATTTT. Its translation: CASSGRRLAASSTDTQYF.

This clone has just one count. The CDR3: CASTFRGTGELFF. CDR3 in DNA: TGTGCCAGTACCTTCCGGGGCACCGGGGAGCTGTTTTTT. The V call is TRBV19, the J call TRBJ2-2; tentative D call: TRBD2 (5 bases). There are 13 residues in the CDR3. Germline CDR1 is LNHDA and CDR2 is SQIVND (reference sequence). V was shortened by 7 bases and J by 4 bases, with 10 bases between the two germline ends.

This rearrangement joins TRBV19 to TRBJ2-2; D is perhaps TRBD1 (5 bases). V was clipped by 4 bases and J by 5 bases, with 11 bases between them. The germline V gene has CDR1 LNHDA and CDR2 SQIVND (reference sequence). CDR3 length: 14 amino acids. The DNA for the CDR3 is TGTGCCAGTAGTACAGGGATTGGGACCGGGGAGCTGTTTTTT. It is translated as CASSTGIGTGELFF.

This CDR3 reads CASRRSLSLPSEAFF. DNA of the CDR3: TGTGCCAGCAGACGGTCCCTTTCCCTTCCCTCCGAAGCTTTCTTT. This chain connects TRBV6-5 to TRBJ1-1; D is ambiguous. Trimming left V 6 bases short and J 8 bases short, with 22 bases between. CDR3 length: 15 residues. Germline V gene sequence: CDR1 MNHEY, CDR2 SVGAGI.

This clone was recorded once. The CDR3 DNA reads as TGTGCCAGCGGAACCGGGACAGGGATCCCCTACGAGCAGTACTTC. Translated: CASGTGTGIPYEQYF. V usage is TRBV27 and J usage is TRBJ2-7; TRBD1 aligns across 9 bases. The V segment lost 8 bases and the J segment 2 bases; nucleotides outside the gene matches: 10. The CDR3 is 15 residues long. CDR1 MNHEY and CDR2 SMNVEV come from the germline V gene (reference sequence).

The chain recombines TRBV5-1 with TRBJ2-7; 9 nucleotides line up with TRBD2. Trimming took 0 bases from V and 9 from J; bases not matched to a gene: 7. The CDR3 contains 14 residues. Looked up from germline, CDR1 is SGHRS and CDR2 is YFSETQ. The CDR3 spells CASSLGSSGEPQYF. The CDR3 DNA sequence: TGCGCCAGCAGCTTGGGATCTAGCGGGGAACCGCAGTACTTC.